This T cell receptor beta chain comes out of a study of shared clonotypes between healthy human individuals. The V end lost 6 bases, the J end lost 7 bases, and 12 bases lay between the germline ends. This CDR3 region has 12 residues. Germline CDR1 and CDR2: SGHRS and YFSETQ. Profiling relied on immunoSEQ multiplex PCR, and the TCRdb table lists in-frame clones only, not all of them. The data show 850,000 to 1,200,000 clones, about 75% seen once. This clone was recorded a few times. Its antigen is not known. Study results and limitations: Lower generation probabilities were found for non-shared clonotypes than for those shared by all four donors. Compared with memory subsets, naive subsets generally had larger estimated richness.

The V gene is TRBV5-1, the J gene TRBJ2-3; D uncertain. Sequencing was done on a sample of memory CD4+ T cells sorted from blood. Subset meaning: CD45RA-negative fraction. This TCR was recovered from a man aged 18 to 35 in good health. The DNA of the CDR3 is TGCGCCAGCATATTGGATTCGAATACGCAGTATTTT. The encoded protein is CASILDSNTQYF.